This T cell receptor (beta chain) is from a study of T cell clonality in common variable immunodeficiency. The CDR3 sequence is 15 residues long. After removal of 5 bases from V and 7 bases from J, the junction contained 13 bases not matched to a gene. CDR1 SGHRS and CDR2 YFSETQ come from the germline V gene. Study-level results: CVID subjects shared fewer TCRbeta clones than healthy controls did.

Here immunoSEQ multiplex PCR was the method, and the copy in TCRdb shows in-frame clones only, minus some. This sample shows tens of thousands of clones and no singletons; about 10% rests with the ten largest. In this sample, this clone turned up a few times. The target antigen is unknown. The CDR3 end falls 3 residues outside the read, so it is completed with the germline J gene. V is TRBV5-1 and J is TRBJ1-2; TRBD1 aligns across 8 bases. The clonotype comes from a person aged 18-69 years in good health. The sequenced sample consisted of peripheral blood mononuclear cells. CDR3 protein: CASRGQGLSPRGYTF. CDR3 DNA, as far as it was read: TGCGCCAGCAGAGGACAGGGCCTATCCCCCCGTGGC.